This TCR beta chain was found in a study of CD8+ T cells in alopecia areata. Turning to the study itself: Patients received oral tofacitinib, 5 to 10 mg twice daily, for moderate-to-severe alopecia areata.

Study-wide points: A single nonresponder leaves the baseline CD8+ expansion link to response uncertain.

Treatment here: oral pan-JAK inhibitor, 5-10 mg twice daily. In the case of this clone: The antigen is not known.

Following extraction, RNA underwent reverse transcription to cDNA, which served as the sequencing template. Here immunoSEQ multiplex PCR was the method, and the copy in TCRdb shows in-frame clones only, minus some. The table includes around 120,000 clones, less than 75% detected once. The material sequenced was CD8+ T cells sorted from blood, taken at week 4, from a patient treated with tofacitinib. The source of this sequence is a human donor with alopecia areata.

The DNA for the CDR3 is TGCGCCAGCCTCTCGAGCCCAAGGGATGGCTACACCTTC. Its translation: CASLSSPRDGYTF. The J gene is TRBJ1-2, the V gene TRBV5-1, with D hard to call. Germline V gene sequence: CDR1 SGHRS, CDR2 YFSETQ. The length of the CDR3 is 13 residues. Trimming pared 7 bases from V and 6 bases from J, leaving 16 bases between.